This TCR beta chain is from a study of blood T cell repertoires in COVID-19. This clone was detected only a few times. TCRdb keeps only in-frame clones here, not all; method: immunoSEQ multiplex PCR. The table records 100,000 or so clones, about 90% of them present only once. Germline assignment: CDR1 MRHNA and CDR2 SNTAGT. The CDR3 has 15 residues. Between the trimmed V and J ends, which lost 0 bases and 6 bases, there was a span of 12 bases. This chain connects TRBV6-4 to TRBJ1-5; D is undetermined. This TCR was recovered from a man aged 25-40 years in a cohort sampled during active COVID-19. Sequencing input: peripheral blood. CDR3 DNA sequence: TGTGCCAGCAGTGACTCGTCGGAGTCCGGTCAGCCCCAGCATTTT. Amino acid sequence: CASSDSSESGQPQHF.